Below, 26 T cell receptor beta chains from the same sample are listed, as sequenced in a study of blood T cell repertoires in COVID-19. Assay: immunoSEQ multiplex PCR; the TCRdb copy retains only in-frame clones and omits some. The sample has around 53,000 clones, more than 85% seen once; the top ten hold 2.5% to 3.5%. Sequencing input: peripheral blood. Every receptor here comes from a human donor in a cohort sampled during active COVID-19.

As DNA, the CDR3 is TGTGCCAGCAGCGGCATTCGTGGAGGGGTTTCAGATACGCAGTATTTT. Translating it yields CASSGIRGGVSDTQYF. The genes are TRBV5-6 and TRBJ2-3; TRBD2 is a possible D gene (6 bases). CDR1 and CDR2 (germline): SGHDT, YYEEEE. The length of the CDR3 is 16 residues. Trimming took 4 bases from V and 4 from J, leaving 19 bases between them.

The chain has TRBV19 and TRBJ1-1; 9 nucleotides match TRBD1. Germline lookup yields CDR1 LNHDA and CDR2 SQIVND (reference sequence). The V gene end was trimmed by 6 bases and the J gene end by 3 bases; junction bases not matched to a gene: 2. The CDR3 is 13 amino acids. CDR3 sequence reads: CASRGQGDTEAFF. The CDR3 bases are TGTGCCAGTAGGGGACAGGGTGACACTGAAGCTTTCTTT. The variable domain in full, with the rest retrieved from reference TRBV19 and TRBJ1-1, is DGGITQSPKYLFRKEGQNVTLSCEQNLNHDAMYWYRQDPGQGLRLIYYSQIVNDFQKGDIAEGYSVSREKKESFPLTVTSAQKNPTAFYLCASRGQGDTEAFFGQGTRLTVV.

This chain joins TRBV5-6 and TRBJ1-6; D gene uncertain. From germline, CDR1 is SGHDT and CDR2 YYEEEE. The CDR3 spans 12 residues. With 2 bases removed from V and 14 bases from J, the gap between germline ends came to 11 bases. The CDR3 loop is CASSFPHGSLHF. The CDR3 DNA reads as TGTGCCAGCAGCTTCCCACATGGTTCCCTCCACTTT.

The rearrangement uses TRBV19 and TRBJ1-5; the D gene is possibly TRBD1 (6 bases). This CDR3 region has 16 residues. Deletions cut 3 bases from V and 4 bases from J, with 16 bases between. Per germline, CDR1 LNHDA and CDR2 SQIVND (reference sequence). CDR3 amino acids: CASSIFARGGNQPQHF. The CDR3 DNA follows: TGTGCCAGTAGTATCTTTGCCAGGGGCGGGAATCAGCCCCAGCATTTT.

The V and J genes are TRBV7-2 and TRBJ1-2; TRBD1 matches at 7 bases. The germline gives CDR1 SGHTA, CDR2 FQGNSA. Trimming took 0 bases from V and 5 from J; bases not matched to a gene: 0. The CDR3 length is 13 residues. DNA of the CDR3: TGTGCCAGCAGCTTAGCGACAGGGTATGGCTACACCTTC. Its protein product is CASSLATGYGYTF. Full variable domain (remainder filled in from reference TRBV7-2 and TRBJ1-2): GAGVSQSPSNKVTEKGKDVELRCDPISGHTALYWYRQSLGQGLEFLIYFQGNSAPDKSGLPSDRFSAERTGGSVSTLTIQRTQQEDSAVYLCASSLATGYGYTFGSGTRLTVV.

This sequence joins TRBV9 and TRBJ1-3, with D perhaps matching TRBD1 (5 bases). Germline assignment: CDR1 SGDLS and CDR2 YYNGEE. V lost 1 base, J lost 9 bases, and 14 bases lay in between. The CDR3 runs 14 residues. CDR3 in DNA: TGTGCCAGCAGCGTAAGTCAGGACATCCGCACCATATATTTT. Its protein product is CASSVSQDIRTIYF.

The genes are TRBV6-5 and TRBJ2-5; TRBD1 matches at 8 bases. Germline loops: CDR1 MNHEY, CDR2 SVGAGI. The CDR3 loop spans 15 amino acids. J was trimmed by 2 bases and V by 4 bases; bases with no gene match: 6. The CDR3 reads CASSSTGEGQETQYF. DNA for the CDR3: TGTGCCAGCAGTTCGACAGGGGAAGGTCAAGAGACCCAGTACTTC.

The chain employs TRBV3-1 (or the pseudogene TRBV3-2) and TRBJ2-1; 7 bases match TRBD1. CDR3 length: 20 amino acids. Trimming at V came to 2 bases and at J to 4 bases, leaving 20 bases not matched to a gene. The germline gives CDR1 LGHDT, CDR2 YNNKEL (reference sequence). Here the CDR3 reads CASSQYRDSRSSVEYNEQFF. The CDR3 DNA reads as TGTGCCAGCAGCCAATACCGGGACAGCCGCTCCTCAGTGGAATACAATGAGCAGTTCTTC.

The J gene is TRBJ2-5, the V gene TRBV27; 14 nucleotides agree with TRBD2. The CDR3 is made up of 18 amino acids. V lost 2 bases and J lost 5; bases outside the gene matches: 10. CDR1 and CDR2 from the germline V gene are MNHEY and SMNVEV (reference sequence). The CDR3 protein is CASSLDQGGLAGEETQYF. The CDR3, as DNA: TGTGCCAGCAGTTTAGACCAGGGGGGACTAGCGGGAGAGGAGACCCAGTACTTC.

V gene TRBV5-5 combines with J gene TRBJ2-5; 9 bases match TRBD1. CDR1 is SGHKS and CDR2 is YYEKEE in the germline V gene (reference sequence). The J segment lost 7 bases and the V segment lost 4 bases, leaving 11 bases of the junction unmatched. The length of the CDR3 is 15 residues. CDR3 nucleotide sequence: TGTGCCAGCAGCGCGGGACAGGGCTTTGGGGGGACCCAGTACTTC. Translation gives CASSAGQGFGGTQYF.

Worth noting for this clone: A read error may produce the germline difference seen at one junction end. The chain joins TRBV25-1 to TRBJ2-1; TRBD2 might be the D (5 bases). CDR3 length: 14 amino acids. Germline V lookup: CDR1 MGHDK, CDR2 SYGVNS. The CDR3 protein is CASSEVSSYYEQFF. CDR3 in DNA: TGTGCCAGCAGTGAGGTGTCTAGCTACTATGAGCAGTTCTTC. The whole variable domain, remainder taken from reference TRBV25-1 and TRBJ2-1, is EADIYQTPRYLVIGTGKKITLECSQTMGHDKMYWYQQDPGMELHLIHYSYGVNSTEKGDLSSESTVSRIRTEHFPLTLESARPSHTSQYLCASSEVSSYYEQFFGPGTRLTVL.

V is TRBV6-5 and J is TRBJ2-7; D is unresolved. Germline CDR1 is MNHEY and CDR2 is SVGAGI. The CDR3 extends over 14 amino acids. V shed 1 base and J shed 2 bases, with 9 bases lying between them. The CDR3 reads CASSYLGSTYEQYF. The DNA of the CDR3 is TGTGCCAGCAGTTACTTGGGCAGTACCTACGAGCAGTACTTC.

The rearrangement uses TRBV7-2 and TRBJ2-3, with D tentatively TRBD1 (6 bases). V was shortened by 5 bases and J by 3 bases, with 12 bases between the two germline ends. This CDR3 region has 14 residues. Germline V gives CDR1 SGHTA, CDR2 FQGNSA. The DNA for the CDR3 is TGTGCCAGCAGCGGCAGAGGACAGACAGATACGCAGTATTTT. This gives the protein CASSGRGQTDTQYF.

This clone was seen only once. V usage is TRBV11-2 and J usage is TRBJ2-1; the match to TRBD2 covers 10 bases. The CDR3 sequence is 15 residues long. The V gene end was trimmed by 5 bases and the J gene end by 4 bases; junction bases not matched to a gene: 5. Per germline, CDR1 SGHAT and CDR2 FQNNGV. CDR3 region: CASSPSGGAYNEQFF. Written as DNA, the CDR3 is TGTGCCAGCAGCCCCAGCGGGGGGGCTTACAATGAGCAGTTCTTC.

This chain uses TRBV19 with TRBJ2-5; 7 nucleotides line up with TRBD1. Germline V gene data show CDR1 as LNHDA and CDR2 as SQIVND (reference sequence). The CDR3 runs to 14 residues. The V gene end was trimmed by 4 bases and the J gene end by 1 base; junction bases not matched to a gene: 3. CDR3 protein: CASSTHRGQETQYF. The CDR3 DNA is TGTGCCAGTAGTACCCACAGGGGCCAAGAGACCCAGTACTTC. The complete variable domain, with remaining parts taken from reference TRBV19 and TRBJ2-5, reads DGGITQSPKYLFRKEGQNVTLSCEQNLNHDAMYWYRQDPGQGLRLIYYSQIVNDFQKGDIAEGYSVSREKKESFPLTVTSAQKNPTAFYLCASSTHRGQETQYFGPGTRLLVL.

This clone showed up just once. The genes are TRBV2 and TRBJ2-3, with unresolved D. Germline assignment: CDR1 SNHLY and CDR2 FYNNEI. This CDR3 comprises 14 residues. V dropped 11 bases and J dropped 2 bases, with 17 bases sitting between them. CDR3 sequence (DNA): TGTGCCTCTCGAGAGCTATCGTCCACAGATACGCAGTATTTT. It specifies CASRELSSTDTQYF. The full variable domain, with the rest looked up from reference TRBV2 and TRBJ2-3, is EPEVTQTPSHQVTQMGQEVILRCVPISNHLYFYWYRQILGQKVEFLVSFYNNEISEKSEIFDDQFSVERPDGSNFTLKIRSTKLEDSAMYFCASRELSSTDTQYFGPGTRLTVL.

The chain employs TRBV6-5 and TRBJ2-7; D not certain. V lost 4 bases to trimming and J lost 5 bases, with 9 bases between them. The CDR3 runs to 12 residues. Germline lookup yields CDR1 MNHEY and CDR2 SVGAGI. The CDR3 bases are TGTGCCAGCAGTTTGCGGCGGAACGAGCAGTACTTC. It specifies CASSLRRNEQYF.

The rearrangement joins TRBV5-1 to TRBJ2-3; possible D gene TRBD2, 5 bases. Germline CDR1 and CDR2: SGHRS and YFSETQ. The CDR3 length is 12 residues. Trimming took off 3 bases at V and 7 bases at J, with 9 bases between the two ends. The CDR3 DNA reads TGCGCCAGCAGCTCCGGGGAATATACGCAGTATTTT. Encoded protein: CASSSGEYTQYF.

This chain links TRBV19 with TRBJ2-1; 14 nucleotides align to TRBD2. J was trimmed by 2 bases and V by 3 bases; bases with no gene match: 0. In germline, CDR1 is LNHDA, CDR2 SQIVND (reference sequence). CDR3 length equals 16 residues. CDR3 sequence (DNA): TGTGCCAGTAGTATGGGACTAGCGGGAGCCTACAATGAGCAGTTCTTC. Residues: CASSMGLAGAYNEQFF.

The V gene is TRBV11-3, the J gene TRBJ1-3; no firm D call. CDR1 is SGHNT and CDR2 is YENEEA in the germline V gene. V was clipped by 4 bases and J by 1 base, with 5 bases between them. The CDR3 is 13 residues long. The CDR3 sequence: CASSSGSGNTIYF. CDR3 sequence (DNA): TGTGCCAGCAGCTCAGGTTCTGGAAACACCATATATTTT. The whole variable domain, remainder taken from reference TRBV11-3 and TRBJ1-3, is EAGVVQSPRYKIIEKKQPVAFWCNPISGHNTLYWYLQNLGQGPELLIRYENEEAVDDSQLPKDRFSAERLKGVDSTLKIQPAELGDSAVYLCASSSGSGNTIYFGEGSWLTVV.

The genes are TRBV4-1 and TRBJ2-3; 10 bases agree with TRBD2. The CDR3 has 18 amino acids. V gave up 4 bases and J gave up 2 bases; unmatched junction bases: 12. Germline-derived CDR1 and CDR2 are MGHRA and YSYEKL. The CDR3: CASSRLFPSGGNTDTQYF. The CDR3 DNA reads TGCGCCAGCAGCCGCCTCTTTCCTAGCGGGGGAAACACAGATACGCAGTATTTT.

The chain links TRBV6-6 to TRBJ2-7, with a weak D call TRBD1 (5 bases). This CDR3 is built from 12 residues. Germline values: CDR1 MNHNY, CDR2 SVGAGI (reference sequence). The V end lost 8 bases, the J end lost 7 bases, and 15 bases lay between the germline ends. In nucleotides, the CDR3 is TGTGCCAGCCGCCCAGGGTCGGGTGAGCAGTACTTC. Translated: CASRPGSGEQYF.

The chain carries TRBV11-2 and TRBJ2-7, with 8 bases lining up with TRBD1. This CDR3 is 14 amino acids long. The germline V gene encodes CDR1 SGHAT and CDR2 FQNNGV. The V and J ends lost 4 bases and 3 bases, in that order; junction bases with no gene match: 5. The CDR3 here is CASSSRGPGYEQYV. The DNA of the CDR3 is TGTGCCAGCAGCTCCAGGGGGCCAGGCTACGAGCAGTACGTC.

The rearrangement uses TRBV27 and TRBJ2-7, with 13 nucleotides matching TRBD2. The CDR3 length is 15 residues. Germline-derived CDR1 and CDR2 are MNHEY and SMNVEV (reference sequence). Losses at the gene ends were 3 bases for V and 6 bases for J; bases not matched to a gene: 5. The CDR3 sequence is CASSFRTSGRFEQYF. CDR3 DNA: TGTGCCAGCAGTTTCCGGACTAGCGGGAGATTCGAGCAGTACTTC.

The J gene is TRBJ1-2, the V gene TRBV6-5; TRBD1 aligns across 8 bases. CDR1 MNHEY and CDR2 SVGAGI come from the germline V gene. CDR3 size: 13 residues. The trim removed 6 bases at V and 8 bases at J, leaving 8 bases unmatched. Here the CDR3 DNA reads TGTGCCAGCAGGGTAACAGGGGGTTACGGCTACACCTTC. It yields the protein CASRVTGGYGYTF.

The genes are TRBV5-5 and TRBJ1-6, with a weak D call TRBD1 (5 bases). Trimming stripped 1 base from V and 9 bases from J, with 11 bases between. CDR1 and CDR2 (germline): SGHKS, YYEKEE (reference sequence). The CDR3 runs 14 residues. This CDR3 is CASSLWGGSSPLHF. DNA for the CDR3: TGTGCCAGCAGCTTGTGGGGCGGTAGTTCACCCCTCCACTTT.